This T cell receptor beta chain was recovered during a study of stem cell transplantation in POMP-related autoinflammatory disease. Libraries were prepared by immunoSEQ multiplex PCR; TCRdb keeps only in-frame clonotypes and omits some of them. The profile shows 9,000 to 10,000 clones, about 85% of them singletons. The germline CDR1 and CDR2 sequences are SNHLY and FYNNEI. CDR3 size: 14 residues. Trimming at V came to 5 bases and at J to 4 bases, leaving 6 bases not matched to a gene. The chain uses TRBV2 and TRBJ1-2, with 8 bases matching TRBD1. The sequence derives from a human patient with POMP-related autoinflammation and immune dysregulation (PRAID). Some T cells may trace back to the graft donor. The source was CD4+ T cells from PBMCs, collected after stem cell transplantation. The DNA for the CDR3 is TGTGCCAGCAGTCGAATGACAGGGGCCTATGGCTACACCTTC. Protein product: CASSRMTGAYGYTF.